The clone carrying this T cell receptor beta chain showed up just a few times. This record belongs to a study of T-cell reconstitution after alpha-beta-depleted transplantation in children. Preparation of the TCRbeta library involved a method that used unique molecular identifiers. Using its own MiXCR run on the PCR reads, TCRdb lists one record per CDR3 protein. The repertoire includes roughly 300,000 distinct CDR3 sequences, about 9.3% of them detected once, and 2% to 3% sits in the top ten. The CDR3 runs to 14 residues. Trimming left V 8 bases short and J 4 bases short, with 18 bases between. CDR1 is MDHEN and CDR2 is SYDVKM in the germline V gene.

The chain has TRBV28 and TRBJ2-7; D is perhaps TRBD2 (6 bases). The sequencing used PBMCs from the stem cell graft donor, collected from the stem cell graft. This TCR derives from a human donor who donated a stem cell graft to a child with acute lymphoblastic leukemia. The CDR3 loop reads CASRSAGRGYEQYF. DNA of the CDR3: TGTGCCAGCCGATCGGCCGGGAGAGGGTACGAGCAGTACTTC.